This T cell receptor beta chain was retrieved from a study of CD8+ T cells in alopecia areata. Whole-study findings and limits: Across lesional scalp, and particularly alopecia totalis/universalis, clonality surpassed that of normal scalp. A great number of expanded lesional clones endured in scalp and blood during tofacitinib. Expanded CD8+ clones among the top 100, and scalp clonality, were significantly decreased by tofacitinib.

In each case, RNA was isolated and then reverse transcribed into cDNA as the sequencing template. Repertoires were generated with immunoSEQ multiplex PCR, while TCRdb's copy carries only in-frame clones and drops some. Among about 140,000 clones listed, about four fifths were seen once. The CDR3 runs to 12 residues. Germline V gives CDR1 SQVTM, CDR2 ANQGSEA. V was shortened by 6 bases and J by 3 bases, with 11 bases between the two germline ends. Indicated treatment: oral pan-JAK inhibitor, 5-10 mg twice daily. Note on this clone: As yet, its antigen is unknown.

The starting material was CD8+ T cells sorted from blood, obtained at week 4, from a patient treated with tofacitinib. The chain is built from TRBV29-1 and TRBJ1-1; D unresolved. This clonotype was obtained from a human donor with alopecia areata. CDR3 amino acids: CSVLAGDTEAFF. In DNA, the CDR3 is TGCAGCGTCCTAGCCGGGGACACTGAAGCTTTCTTT.